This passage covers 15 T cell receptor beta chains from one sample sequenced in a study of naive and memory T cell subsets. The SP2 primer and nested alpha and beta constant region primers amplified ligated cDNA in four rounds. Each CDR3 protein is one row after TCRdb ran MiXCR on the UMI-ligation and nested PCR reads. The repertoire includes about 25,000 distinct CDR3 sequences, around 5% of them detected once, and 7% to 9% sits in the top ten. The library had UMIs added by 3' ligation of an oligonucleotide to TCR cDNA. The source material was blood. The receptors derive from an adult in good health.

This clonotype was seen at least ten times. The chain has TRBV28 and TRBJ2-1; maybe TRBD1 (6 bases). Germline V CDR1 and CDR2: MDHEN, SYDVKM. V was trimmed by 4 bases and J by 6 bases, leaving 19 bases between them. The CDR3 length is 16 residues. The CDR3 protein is CASSSWTADKSNEQFF. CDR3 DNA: TGTGCCAGCAGTTCTTGGACAGCAGATAAGTCCAATGAGCAGTTCTTC.

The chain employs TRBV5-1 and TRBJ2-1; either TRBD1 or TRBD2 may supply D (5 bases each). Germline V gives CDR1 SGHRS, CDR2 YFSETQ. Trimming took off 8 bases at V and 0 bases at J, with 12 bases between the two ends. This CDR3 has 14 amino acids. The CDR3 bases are TGCGCCAGTCGGGACCCAAGCTCCTACAATGAGCAGTTCTTC. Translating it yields CASRDPSSYNEQFF.

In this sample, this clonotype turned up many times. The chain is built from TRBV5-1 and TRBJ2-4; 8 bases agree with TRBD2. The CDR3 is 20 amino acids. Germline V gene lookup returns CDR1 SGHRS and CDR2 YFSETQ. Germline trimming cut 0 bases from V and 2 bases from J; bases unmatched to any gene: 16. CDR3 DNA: TGCGCCAGCAGCTTGGCCGGGAGGGTAAAACAGCGGGGGACCAAAAACATTCAGTACTTC. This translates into CASSLAGRVKQRGTKNIQYF.

The CDR3 DNA sequence: TGTGCCAGCAGTTCGGGACCTCACTCAGATACGCAGTATTTT. Translating gives CASSSGPHSDTQYF. V usage is TRBV6-5 and J usage is TRBJ2-3; D is perhaps TRBD1 or TRBD2 (5 bases each). This CDR3 region has 14 residues. V lost 4 bases and J 4 bases, leaving 12 bases between the germline ends. CDR1 and CDR2 from the germline V gene are MNHEY and SVGAGI.

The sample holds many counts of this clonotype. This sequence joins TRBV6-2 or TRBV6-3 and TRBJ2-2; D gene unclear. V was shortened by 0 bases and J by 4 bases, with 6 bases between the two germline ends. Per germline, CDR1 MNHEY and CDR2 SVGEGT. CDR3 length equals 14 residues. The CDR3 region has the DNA TGTGCCAGCAGTTACTCCCACGGCACCGGGGAGCTGTTTTTT. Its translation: CASSYSHGTGELFF.

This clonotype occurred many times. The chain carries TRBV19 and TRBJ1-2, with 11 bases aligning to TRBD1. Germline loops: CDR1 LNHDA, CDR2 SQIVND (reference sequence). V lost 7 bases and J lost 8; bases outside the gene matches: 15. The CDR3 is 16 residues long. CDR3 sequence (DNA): TGTGCCAGTACCCGTACCCGAGGGGGACAGGGGGAAGGCTACACCTTC. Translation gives CASTRTRGGQGEGYTF. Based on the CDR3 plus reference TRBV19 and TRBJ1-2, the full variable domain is DGGITQSPKYLFRKEGQNVTLSCEQNLNHDAMYWYRQDPGQGLRLIYYSQIVNDFQKGDIAEGYSVSREKKESFPLTVTSAQKNPTAFYLCASTRTRGGQGEGYTFGSGTRLTVV.

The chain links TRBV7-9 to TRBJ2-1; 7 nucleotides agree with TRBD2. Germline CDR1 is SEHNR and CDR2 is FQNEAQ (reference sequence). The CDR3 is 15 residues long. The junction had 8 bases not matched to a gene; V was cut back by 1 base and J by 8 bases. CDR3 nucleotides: TGTGCCAGCAGCTTAGAGGGCGGGAGTTCCCATGAGCAGTTCTTC. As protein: CASSLEGGSSHEQFF.

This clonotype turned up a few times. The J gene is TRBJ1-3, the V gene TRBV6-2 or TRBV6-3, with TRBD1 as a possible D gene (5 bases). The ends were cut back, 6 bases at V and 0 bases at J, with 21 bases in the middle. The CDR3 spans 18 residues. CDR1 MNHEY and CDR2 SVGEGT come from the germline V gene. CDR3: CASSPATRQGRSGNTIYF. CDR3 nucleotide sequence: TGTGCCAGCAGCCCCGCCACGCGCCAGGGACGCTCTGGAAACACCATATATTTT.

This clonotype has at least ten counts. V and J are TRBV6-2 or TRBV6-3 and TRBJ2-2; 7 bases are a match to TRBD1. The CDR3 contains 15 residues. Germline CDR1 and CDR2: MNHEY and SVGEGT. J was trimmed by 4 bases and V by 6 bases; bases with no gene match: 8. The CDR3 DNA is TGTGCCAGCAGCCCTAGGCGACAGGGCACCGGGGAGCTGTTTTTT. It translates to CASSPRRQGTGELFF.

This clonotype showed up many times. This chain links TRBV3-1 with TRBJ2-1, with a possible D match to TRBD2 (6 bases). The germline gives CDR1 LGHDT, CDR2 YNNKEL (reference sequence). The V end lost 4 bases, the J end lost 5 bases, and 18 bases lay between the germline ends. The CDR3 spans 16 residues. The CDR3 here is CASSLRDSLGHNEQFF. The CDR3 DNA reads TGTGCCAGCAGCCTCCGGGACTCCCTGGGGCACAATGAGCAGTTCTTC.

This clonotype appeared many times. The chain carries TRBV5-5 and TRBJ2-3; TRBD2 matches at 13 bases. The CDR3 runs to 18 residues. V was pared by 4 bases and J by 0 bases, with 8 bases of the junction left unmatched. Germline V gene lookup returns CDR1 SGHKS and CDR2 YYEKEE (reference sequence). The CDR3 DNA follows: TGTGCCAGCAGCCCACGACTAGCGGGAGGCCCTAGCACAGATACGCAGTATTTT. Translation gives CASSPRLAGGPSTDTQYF.

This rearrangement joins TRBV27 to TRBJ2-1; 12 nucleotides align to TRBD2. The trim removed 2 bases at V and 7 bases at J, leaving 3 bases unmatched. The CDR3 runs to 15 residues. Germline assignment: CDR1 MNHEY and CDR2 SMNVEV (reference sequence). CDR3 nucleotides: TGTGCCAGCAGTTTAAGAGGGACTAGCGGGAATGAGCAGTTCTTC. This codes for CASSLRGTSGNEQFF.

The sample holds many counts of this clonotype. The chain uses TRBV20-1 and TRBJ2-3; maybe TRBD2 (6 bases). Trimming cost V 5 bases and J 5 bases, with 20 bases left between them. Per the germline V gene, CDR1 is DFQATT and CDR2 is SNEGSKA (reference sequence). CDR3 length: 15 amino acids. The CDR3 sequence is CSAPRSAGTEDTQYF. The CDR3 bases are TGCAGTGCTCCCCGGTCTGCCGGGACTGAAGATACGCAGTATTTT.

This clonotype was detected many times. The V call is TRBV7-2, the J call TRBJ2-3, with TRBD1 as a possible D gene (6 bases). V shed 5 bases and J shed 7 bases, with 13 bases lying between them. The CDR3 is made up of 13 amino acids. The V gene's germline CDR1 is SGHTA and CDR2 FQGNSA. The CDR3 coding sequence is TGTGCCAGCAGCAGTCCAGGGGACCATACGCAGTATTTT. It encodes CASSSPGDHTQYF.

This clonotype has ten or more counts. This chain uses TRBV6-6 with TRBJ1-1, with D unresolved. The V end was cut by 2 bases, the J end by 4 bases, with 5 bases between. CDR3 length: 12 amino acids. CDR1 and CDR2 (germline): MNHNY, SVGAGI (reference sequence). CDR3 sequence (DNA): TGTGCCAGCAGTTACGAGGTCACTGAAGCTTTCTTT. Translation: CASSYEVTEAFF.